The T cell receptor (beta chain) under discussion was sequenced for a study of T cell repertoires in cytomegalovirus infection. At least ten counts were recorded for this clonotype. V lost 5 bases, J lost 6 bases, and 3 bases stayed unmatched. Germline V gene data show CDR1 as MNHEY and CDR2 as SVGEGT. This CDR3 has 14 residues. TCRdb re-analysed the reads in MiXCR, keeping a single row per CDR3 protein. The sample carries approximately 500,000 distinct CDR3 sequences, more than 25% recorded once. The receptor comes from a human donor in good health (CMV status not recorded). Some clones in this sample may be carry-over from other donors' samples. The sequenced sample consisted of PBMCs. This chain links TRBV6-2 or TRBV6-3 with TRBJ2-1, with TRBD2 identical over 11 bases. The DNA for the CDR3 is TGTGCCAGCAGTATACTAGCGGGAGTCAATGAGCAGTTCTTC. It specifies CASSILAGVNEQFF.